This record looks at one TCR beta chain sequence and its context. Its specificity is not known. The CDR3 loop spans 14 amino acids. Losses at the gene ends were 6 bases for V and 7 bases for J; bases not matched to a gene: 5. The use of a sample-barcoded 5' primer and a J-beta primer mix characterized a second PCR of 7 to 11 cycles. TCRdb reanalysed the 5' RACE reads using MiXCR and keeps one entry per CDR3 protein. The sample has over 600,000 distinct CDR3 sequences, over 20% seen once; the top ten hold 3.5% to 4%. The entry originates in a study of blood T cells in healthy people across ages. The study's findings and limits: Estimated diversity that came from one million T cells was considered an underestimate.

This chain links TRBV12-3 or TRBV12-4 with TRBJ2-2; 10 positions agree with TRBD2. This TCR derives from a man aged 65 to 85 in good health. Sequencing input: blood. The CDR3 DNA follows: TGTGCCAGCAGCAGGGGACTAGCGTTCGGGGAGCTGTTTTTT. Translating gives CASSRGLAFGELFF.